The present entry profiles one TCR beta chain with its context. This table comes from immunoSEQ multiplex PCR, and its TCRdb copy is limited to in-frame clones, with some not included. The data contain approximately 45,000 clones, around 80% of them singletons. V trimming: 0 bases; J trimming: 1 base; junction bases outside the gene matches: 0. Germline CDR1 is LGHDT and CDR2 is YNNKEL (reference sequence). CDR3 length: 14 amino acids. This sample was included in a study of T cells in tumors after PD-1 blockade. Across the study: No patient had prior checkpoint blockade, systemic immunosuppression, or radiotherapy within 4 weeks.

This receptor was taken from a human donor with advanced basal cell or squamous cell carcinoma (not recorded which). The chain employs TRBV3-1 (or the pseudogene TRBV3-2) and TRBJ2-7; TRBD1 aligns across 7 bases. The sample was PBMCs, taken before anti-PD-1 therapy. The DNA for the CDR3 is TGTGCCAGCAGCCAAGACAGGGGGTCCTACGAGCAGTACTTC. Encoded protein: CASSQDRGSYEQYF.